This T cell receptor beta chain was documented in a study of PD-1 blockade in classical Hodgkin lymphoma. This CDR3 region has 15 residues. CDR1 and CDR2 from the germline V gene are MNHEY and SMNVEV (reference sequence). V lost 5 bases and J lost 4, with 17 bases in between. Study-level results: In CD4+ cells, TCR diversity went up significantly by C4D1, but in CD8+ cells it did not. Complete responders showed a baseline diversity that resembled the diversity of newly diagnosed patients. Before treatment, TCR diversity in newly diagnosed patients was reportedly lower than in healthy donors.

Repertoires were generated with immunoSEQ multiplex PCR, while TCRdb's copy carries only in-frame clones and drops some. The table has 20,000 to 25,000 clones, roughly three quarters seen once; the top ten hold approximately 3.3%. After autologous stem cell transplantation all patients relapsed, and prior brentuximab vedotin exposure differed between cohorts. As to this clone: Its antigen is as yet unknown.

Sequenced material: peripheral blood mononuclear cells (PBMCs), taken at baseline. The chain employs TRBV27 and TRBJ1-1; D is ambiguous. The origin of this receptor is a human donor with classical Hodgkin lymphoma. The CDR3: CASSPSARIGTEAFF. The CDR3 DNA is TGTGCCAGCAGTCCCTCGGCCCGGATAGGCACTGAAGCTTTCTTT.